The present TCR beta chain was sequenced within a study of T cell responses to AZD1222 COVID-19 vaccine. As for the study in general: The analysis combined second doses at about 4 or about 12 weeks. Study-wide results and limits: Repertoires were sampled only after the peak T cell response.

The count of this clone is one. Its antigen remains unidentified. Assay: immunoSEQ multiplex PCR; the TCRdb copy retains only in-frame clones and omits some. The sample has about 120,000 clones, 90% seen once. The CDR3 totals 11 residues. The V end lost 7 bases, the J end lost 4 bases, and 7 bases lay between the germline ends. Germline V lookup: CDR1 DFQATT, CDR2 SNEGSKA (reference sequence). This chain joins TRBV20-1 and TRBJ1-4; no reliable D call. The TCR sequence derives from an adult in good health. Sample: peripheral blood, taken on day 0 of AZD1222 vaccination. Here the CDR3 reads CSGAFNEKLFF. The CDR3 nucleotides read TGCAGTGGAGCGTTTAATGAAAAACTGTTTTTT.